This TCR beta chain derives from a study of CXCR3-negative and CXCR3-positive naive CD8 T cells. Looked up from germline, CDR1 is SGHRS and CDR2 is YFSETQ. This CDR3 region has 16 residues. UMI-labeled TRB cDNA libraries were prepared by 5' RACE. Following a re-call of the 5' RACE reads, TCRdb has one entry per CDR3 protein and lacks DNA. Recorded here are fewer than 95,000 distinct CDR3 sequences; the top ten clones represent about 1.1%. The clonotype was recovered from a human donor in good health. Some clones in this sample may be carry-over from other donors' samples. This chain connects TRBV5-1 to TRBJ2-7; TCRdb outputs TRBD1, but without DNA this stays unchecked. Sequenced input: naive CXCR3- CD8+ T cells from blood. As to subset: CD45RO-CCR7+CD27+CD95- naive CD8+ T cells lacking CXCR3 (TNR3-). This CDR3 reads CASSLGVETGDYEQYF.